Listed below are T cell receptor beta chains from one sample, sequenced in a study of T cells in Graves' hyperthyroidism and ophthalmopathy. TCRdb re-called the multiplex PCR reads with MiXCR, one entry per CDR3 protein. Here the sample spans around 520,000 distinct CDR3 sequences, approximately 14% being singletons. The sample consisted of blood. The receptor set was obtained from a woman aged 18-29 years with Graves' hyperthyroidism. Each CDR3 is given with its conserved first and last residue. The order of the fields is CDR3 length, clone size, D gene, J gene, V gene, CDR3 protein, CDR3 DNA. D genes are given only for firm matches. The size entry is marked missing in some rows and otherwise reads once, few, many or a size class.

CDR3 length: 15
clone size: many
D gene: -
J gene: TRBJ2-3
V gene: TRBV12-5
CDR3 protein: CASGLGGIGSDTQYF
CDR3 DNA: TGTGCTAGTGGTTTGGGGGGGATTGGAAGCGATACGCAGTATTTT

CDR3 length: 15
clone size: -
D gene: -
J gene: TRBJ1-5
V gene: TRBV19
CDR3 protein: CASSSQDLSNQPQHF
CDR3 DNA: TGTGCCAGTAGTTCCCAGGACCTTAGCAATCAGCCCCAGCATTTT

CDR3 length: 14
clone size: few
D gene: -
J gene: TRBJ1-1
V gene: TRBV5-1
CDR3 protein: CASSLGRADTEAFF
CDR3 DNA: TGCGCCAGCAGTCTGGGCAGGGCAGACACTGAAGCTTTCTTT

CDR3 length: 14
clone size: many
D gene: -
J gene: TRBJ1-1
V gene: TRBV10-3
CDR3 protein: CAISVGGGNTEAFF
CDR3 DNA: TGTGCCATCAGTGTCGGGGGGGGGAACACTGAAGCTTTCTTT

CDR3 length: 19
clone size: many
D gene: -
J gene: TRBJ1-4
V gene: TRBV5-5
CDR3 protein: CASSRIGAGLRGNNEKLFF
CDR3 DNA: TGTGCCAGCAGCCGTATTGGGGCAGGGTTGCGAGGAAATAATGAAAAACTGTTTTTT

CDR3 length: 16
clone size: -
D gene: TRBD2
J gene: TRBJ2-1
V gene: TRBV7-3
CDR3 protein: CASSLGSGRAVDEQFF
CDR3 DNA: TGTGCCAGCAGCTTAGGCAGCGGGAGGGCAGTTGATGAGCAGTTCTTC

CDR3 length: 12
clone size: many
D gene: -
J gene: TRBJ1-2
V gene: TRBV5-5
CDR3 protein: CASSLGKWGYTF
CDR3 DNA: TGTGCCAGCAGCTTGGGGAAGTGGGGCTACACCTTC

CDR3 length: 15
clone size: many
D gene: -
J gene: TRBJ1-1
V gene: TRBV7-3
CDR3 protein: CASSLTPGETTEAFF
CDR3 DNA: TGTGCCAGCAGCTTAACCCCGGGAGAGACCACTGAAGCTTTCTTT

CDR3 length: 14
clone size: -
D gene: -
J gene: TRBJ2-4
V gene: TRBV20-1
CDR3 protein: CSARAGGNLNIQYF
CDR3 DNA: TGCAGTGCTAGAGCAGGAGGGAACCTAAACATTCAGTACTTC

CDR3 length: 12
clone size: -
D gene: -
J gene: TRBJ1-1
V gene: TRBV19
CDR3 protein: CASTFGWTAAFF
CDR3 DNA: TGTGCCAGTACTTTTGGCTGGACTGCAGCTTTCTTT

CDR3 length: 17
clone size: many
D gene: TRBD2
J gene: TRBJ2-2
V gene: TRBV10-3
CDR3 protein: CASFPGLAGGGTGELFF
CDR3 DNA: TGTGCCAGCTTTCCGGGACTAGCGGGAGGAGGTACCGGGGAGCTGTTTTTT

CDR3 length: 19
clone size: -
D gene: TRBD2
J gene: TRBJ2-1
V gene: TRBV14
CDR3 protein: CASSHNPRTSGRPNNEQFF
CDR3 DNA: TGTGCCAGCAGCCATAATCCTCGGACTAGCGGGAGGCCCAACAATGAGCAGTTCTTC

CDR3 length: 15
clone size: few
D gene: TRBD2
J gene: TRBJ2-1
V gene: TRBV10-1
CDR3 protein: CASSDQGLGYNEQFF
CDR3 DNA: TGCGCCAGCAGTGACCAAGGACTAGGGTACAATGAGCAGTTCTTC

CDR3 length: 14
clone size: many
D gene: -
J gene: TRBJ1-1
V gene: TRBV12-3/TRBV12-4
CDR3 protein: CASSPYRVNTEAFF
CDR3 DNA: TGTGCCAGCAGTCCTTACAGGGTTAACACTGAAGCTTTCTTT

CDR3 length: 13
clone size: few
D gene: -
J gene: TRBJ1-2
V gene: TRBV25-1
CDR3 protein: CASEGRELYGYTF
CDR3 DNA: TGTGCCAGCGAGGGGCGGGAACTCTATGGCTACACCTTC

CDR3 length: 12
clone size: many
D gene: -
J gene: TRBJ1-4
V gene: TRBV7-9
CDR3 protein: CASRGGGEKLFF
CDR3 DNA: TGTGCCAGCCGGGGGGGGGGAGAAAAACTGTTTTTT

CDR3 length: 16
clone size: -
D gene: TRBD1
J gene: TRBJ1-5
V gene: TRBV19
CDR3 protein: CASSPPGTGGNQPQHF
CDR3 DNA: TGTGCCAGTAGTCCACCCGGGACAGGGGGCAATCAGCCCCAGCATTTT

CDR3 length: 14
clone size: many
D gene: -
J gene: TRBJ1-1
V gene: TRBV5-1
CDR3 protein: CASSLATGHTEAFF
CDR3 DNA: TGCGCCAGCAGCTTGGCCACTGGGCACACTGAAGCTTTCTTT

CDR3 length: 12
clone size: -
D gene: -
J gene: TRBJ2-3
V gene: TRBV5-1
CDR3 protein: CASSLFRDTRYF
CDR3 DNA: TGCGCCAGCAGCCTATTCAGGGATACGCGGTATTTT

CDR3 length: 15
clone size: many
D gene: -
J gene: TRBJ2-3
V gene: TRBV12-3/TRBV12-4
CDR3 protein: CASSLGQGNTDTQYF
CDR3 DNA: TGTGCCAGCAGTTTAGGGCAGGGAAACACAGATACGCAGTATTTT

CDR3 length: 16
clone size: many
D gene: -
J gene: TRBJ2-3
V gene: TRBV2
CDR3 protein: CASKGGAVANTDTQYF
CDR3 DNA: TGTGCCAGCAAGGGAGGAGCTGTTGCAAACACAGATACGCAGTATTTT

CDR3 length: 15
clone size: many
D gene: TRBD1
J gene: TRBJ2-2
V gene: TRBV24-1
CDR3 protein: CATSQTGTATGELFF
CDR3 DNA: TGTGCCACCAGTCAGACCGGGACAGCCACCGGGGAGCTGTTTTTT

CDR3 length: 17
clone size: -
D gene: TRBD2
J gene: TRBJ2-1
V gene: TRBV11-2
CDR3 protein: CASSLRESLAAYNEQFF
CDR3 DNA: TGTGCCAGCAGCTTAAGGGAGTCTCTAGCGGCATACAATGAGCAGTTCTTC

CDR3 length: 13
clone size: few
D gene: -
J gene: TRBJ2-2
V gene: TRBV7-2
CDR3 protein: CASSLRNPGELFF
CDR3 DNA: TGTGCCAGCAGCTTACGTAATCCGGGGGAGCTGTTTTTT

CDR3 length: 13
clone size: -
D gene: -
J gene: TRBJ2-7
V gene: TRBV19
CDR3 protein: CASSFGHNYEQYF
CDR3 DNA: TGTGCCAGTAGTTTCGGCCACAACTACGAGCAGTACTTC

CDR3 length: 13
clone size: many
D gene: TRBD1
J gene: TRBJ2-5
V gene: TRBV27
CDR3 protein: CAIGDRARETQYF
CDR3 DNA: TGTGCCATAGGGGACAGGGCAAGGGAGACCCAGTACTTC

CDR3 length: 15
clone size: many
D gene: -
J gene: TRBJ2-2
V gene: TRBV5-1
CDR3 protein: CASGPLATNTGELFF
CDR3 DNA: TGCGCCAGCGGCCCACTAGCCACCAACACCGGGGAGCTGTTTTTT

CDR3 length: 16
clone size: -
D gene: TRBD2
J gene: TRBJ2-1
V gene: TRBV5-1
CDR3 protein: CASSATSGGVYNEQFF
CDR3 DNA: TGCGCCAGCAGCGCGACTAGCGGGGGCGTCTACAATGAGCAGTTCTTC

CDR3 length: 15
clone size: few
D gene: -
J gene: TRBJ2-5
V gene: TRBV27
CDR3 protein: CASGSLEGRQETQYF
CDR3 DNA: TGTGCCAGCGGATCCCTCGAGGGGCGCCAAGAGACCCAGTACTTC

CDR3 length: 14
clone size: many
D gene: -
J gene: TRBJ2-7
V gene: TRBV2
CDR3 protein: CASSEFREIYEQYF
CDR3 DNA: TGTGCCAGCAGTGAATTCCGGGAGATCTACGAGCAGTACTTC

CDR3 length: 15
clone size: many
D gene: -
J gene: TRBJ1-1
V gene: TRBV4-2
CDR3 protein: CASSHPGSRDTEAFF
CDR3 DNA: TGTGCCAGCAGCCACCCAGGGTCCAGGGACACTGAAGCTTTCTTT

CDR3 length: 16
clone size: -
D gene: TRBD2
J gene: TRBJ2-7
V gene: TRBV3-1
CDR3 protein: CASSQDATSGRYEQYF
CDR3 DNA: TGTGCCAGCAGCCAAGATGCGACTAGCGGGCGCTACGAGCAGTACTTC

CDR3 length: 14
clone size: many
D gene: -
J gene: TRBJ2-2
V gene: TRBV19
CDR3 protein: CASMTGANTGELFF
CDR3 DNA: TGTGCCAGCATGACAGGAGCGAACACCGGGGAGCTGTTTTTT

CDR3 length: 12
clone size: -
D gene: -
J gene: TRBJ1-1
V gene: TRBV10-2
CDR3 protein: CASSVGGSEAFF
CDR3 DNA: TGCGCCAGCAGTGTGGGCGGCTCTGAAGCTTTCTTT

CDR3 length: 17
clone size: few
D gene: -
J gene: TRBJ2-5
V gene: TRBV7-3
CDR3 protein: CASSPGGGTSYQETQYF
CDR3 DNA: TGTGCCAGCAGCCCAGGGGGGGGGACTTCGTACCAAGAGACCCAGTACTTC

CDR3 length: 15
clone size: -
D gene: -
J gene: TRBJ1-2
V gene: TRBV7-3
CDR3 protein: CASSLTGGANYGYTF
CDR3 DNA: TGTGCCAGCAGCTTGACCGGGGGAGCTAACTATGGCTACACCTTC

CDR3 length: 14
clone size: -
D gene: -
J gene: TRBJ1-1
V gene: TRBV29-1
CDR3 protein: CSVWQVGGGTEAFF
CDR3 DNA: TGCAGCGTTTGGCAGGTTGGGGGGGGCACTGAAGCTTTCTTT

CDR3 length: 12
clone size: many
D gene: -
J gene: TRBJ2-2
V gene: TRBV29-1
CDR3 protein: CSVVVMTGELFF
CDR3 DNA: TGCAGCGTTGTGGTCATGACCGGGGAGCTGTTTTTT

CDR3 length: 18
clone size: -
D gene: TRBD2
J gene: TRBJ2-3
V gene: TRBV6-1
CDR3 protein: CASSEAGPGLAGGDTQYF
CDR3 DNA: TGTGCCAGCAGTGAAGCGGGCCCGGGACTAGCGGGAGGGGATACGCAGTATTTT

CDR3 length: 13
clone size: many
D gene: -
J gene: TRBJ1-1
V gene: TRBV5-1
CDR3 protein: CASSPRGSDEAFF
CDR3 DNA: TGCGCCAGCAGCCCCCGTGGGAGTGATGAAGCTTTCTTT

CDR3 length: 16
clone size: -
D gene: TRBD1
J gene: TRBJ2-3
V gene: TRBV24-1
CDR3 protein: CATSDPGTGGTDTQYF
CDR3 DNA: TGTGCCACCAGTGATCCCGGGACAGGGGGCACAGATACGCAGTATTTT

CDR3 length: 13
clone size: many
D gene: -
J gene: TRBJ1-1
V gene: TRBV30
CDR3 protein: CAWYGLPNTEAFF
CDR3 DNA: TGTGCCTGGTACGGGCTACCTAACACTGAAGCTTTCTTT

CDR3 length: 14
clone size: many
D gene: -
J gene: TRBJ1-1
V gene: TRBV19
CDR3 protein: CASSIQGGNTEAFF
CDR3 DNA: TGTGCCAGTAGTATCCAGGGTGGGAACACTGAAGCTTTCTTT

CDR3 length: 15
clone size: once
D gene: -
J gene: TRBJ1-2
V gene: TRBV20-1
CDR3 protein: CSARVQGENNYGYTF
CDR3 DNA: TGCAGTGCTAGGGTACAGGGCGAGAATAACTATGGCTACACCTTC

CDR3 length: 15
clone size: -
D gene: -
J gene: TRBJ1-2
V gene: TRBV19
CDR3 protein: CASSIGIGTPYGYTF
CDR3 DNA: TGTGCCAGTAGTATAGGTATAGGGACCCCCTATGGCTACACCTTC

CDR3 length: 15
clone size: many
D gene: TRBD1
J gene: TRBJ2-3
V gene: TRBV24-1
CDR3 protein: CATSDFGQGEDTQYF
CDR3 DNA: TGTGCCACCAGTGATTTCGGACAGGGGGAAGATACGCAGTATTTT

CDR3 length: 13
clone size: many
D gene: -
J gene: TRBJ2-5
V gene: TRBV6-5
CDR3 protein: CASSYSPRKTQYF
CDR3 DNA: TGTGCCAGCAGTTACTCTCCGAGGAAGACCCAGTACTTC

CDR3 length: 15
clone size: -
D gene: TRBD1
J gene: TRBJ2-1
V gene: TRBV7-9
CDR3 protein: CATLGTGNQNNEQFF
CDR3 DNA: TGTGCCACCCTAGGGACAGGGAACCAGAACAATGAGCAGTTCTTC

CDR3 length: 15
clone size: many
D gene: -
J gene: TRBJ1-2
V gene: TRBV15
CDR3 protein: CATSRDETAFYGYTF
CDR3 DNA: TGTGCCACCAGCAGAGATGAGACAGCCTTCTATGGCTACACCTTC

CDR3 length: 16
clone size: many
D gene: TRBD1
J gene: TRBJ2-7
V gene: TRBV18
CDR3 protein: CASSPPKDRGTYEQYF
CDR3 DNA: TGTGCCAGCTCACCACCGAAGGACAGGGGGACCTACGAGCAGTACTTC

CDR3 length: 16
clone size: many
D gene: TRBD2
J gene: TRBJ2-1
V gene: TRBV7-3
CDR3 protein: CASSLAGTSGRSEQFF
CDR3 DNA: TGTGCCAGCAGCTTGGCCGGGACTAGCGGGAGGAGTGAGCAGTTCTTC

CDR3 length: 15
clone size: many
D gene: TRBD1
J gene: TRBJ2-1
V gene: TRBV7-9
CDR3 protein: CASSFNRGSYNEQFF
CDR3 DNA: TGTGCCAGCAGCTTCAACAGGGGCTCCTACAATGAGCAGTTCTTC

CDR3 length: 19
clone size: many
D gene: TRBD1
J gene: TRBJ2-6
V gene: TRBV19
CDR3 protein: CASIHLGQGRGSGANVLTF
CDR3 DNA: TGTGCCAGTATTCATCTCGGACAGGGAAGAGGGTCTGGGGCCAACGTCCTGACTTTC

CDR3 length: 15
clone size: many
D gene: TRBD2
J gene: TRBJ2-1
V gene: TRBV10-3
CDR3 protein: CAISQREVSDNEQFF
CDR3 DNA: TGTGCCATCAGCCAGCGGGAGGTTAGCGACAATGAGCAGTTCTTC

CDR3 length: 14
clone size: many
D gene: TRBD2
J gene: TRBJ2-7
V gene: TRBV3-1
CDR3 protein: CASCRRAGDYEQYF
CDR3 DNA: TGTGCCAGCTGCCGGAGGGCGGGGGACTACGAGCAGTACTTC

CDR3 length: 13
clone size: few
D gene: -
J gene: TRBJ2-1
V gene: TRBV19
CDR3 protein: CASSRTFYNEQFF
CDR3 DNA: TGTGCCAGTAGCCGGACTTTTTACAATGAGCAGTTCTTC

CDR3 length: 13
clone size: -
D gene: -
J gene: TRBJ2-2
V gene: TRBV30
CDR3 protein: CAWSPDNTGELFF
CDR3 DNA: TGTGCCTGGAGTCCAGATAACACCGGGGAGCTGTTTTTT

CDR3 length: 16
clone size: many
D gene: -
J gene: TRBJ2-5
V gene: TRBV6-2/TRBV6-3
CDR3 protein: CASSYRDPGPRGTQYF
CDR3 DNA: TGTGCCAGCAGTTATAGGGATCCGGGCCCCAGGGGGACCCAGTACTTC